The table lists the clone carrying this TCR beta chain with a few counts. What it recognizes is unknown. The record originates from a study of T-cell memory formation after mild COVID-19. Regarding the study as a whole: Clones which contracted sat mainly in CM and EM if CD4+, and in EMRA if CD8+. Later expanders leaned CD4+, whereas clones that contracted between day 15 and 85 were balanced CD4/CD8. A subset of responding clones appeared in pre-infection memory, suggesting cross-reactive memory joined.

It was 5'RACE with constant-segment primers that produced the TCR alpha and TCR beta cDNA libraries, which carried sample barcodes and UMIs. TCRdb fed the 5' RACE reads into MiXCR, producing one record per CDR3 protein. The sample has just under 150,000 distinct CDR3 sequences; 15% to 20% are singletons. The sequence was collected from an adult woman who had mild COVID-19 (a few samples of this study predate the infection). Cell type and time point are not known. The sample was PBMCs or a T cell subset sorted from them (not recorded which).

As DNA, the CDR3 is TGTGCCAGCAGTGGGACTAGCGTCTACGAGCAGTACTTC. Protein product: CASSGTSVYEQYF. This chain joins TRBV12-3 or TRBV12-4 and TRBJ2-7; the match to TRBD2 covers 10 bases. J gave up 3 bases and V 5 bases, and 1 base lay outside the gene matches. There are 13 residues in the CDR3.